Here is one TCR beta chain with its context. This clonotype was recorded many times. The antigen this receptor binds is unknown. No much larger clone exists at a distance of one base, and base qualities are not known. Stable Graves' hyperthyroidism was defined as the absence of progression to ophthalmopathy over 18 months of follow-up. Hyperthyroidism patients were newly diagnosed, had a disease duration of under 2 months, and were aged 18 to 65 years. Patients with uncontrolled infections, other autoimmune diseases, pregnancy or lactation were excluded. Diagnoses were based on clinical symptoms, serum thyroxine and TRAb, thyroid ultrasound and orbital computed tomography. Ficoll-Paque density gradient centrifugation was used to isolate PBMCs from about 10 ml of fresh peripheral blood. Total RNA was extracted with Trizol reagent, and quality was checked on an Agilent 2100 Bioanalyzer. Including the terminal cysteine and phenylalanine, the CDR3 comprises 15 residues. The retained sequence is limited to the CDR3, 45 bases, with the frame set at the first base. The junction carries 9 bases between V and J, which are trimmed by 0 bases and 0 bases respectively. CDR1 and CDR2, looked up from the germline V gene, are KGHSH and LQKENI.

The sample is drawn from a study of T cells in Graves' hyperthyroidism and ophthalmopathy (dated by TCRdb to the late 2010s). At the level of the whole study: Peripheral blood was collected at initial diagnosis, before any treatment. According to the paper, TCR Vbeta CDR3 sequencing was carried out on around 140 peripheral blood samples, which came from 40 to 45 ophthalmopathy, 75 or so hyperthyroidism and approximately 17 progressor patients. The study also compared thyroid tissue and blood T-cell repertoires from about 6 Graves' hyperthyroidism patients. Once sampling was done, hyperthyroidism patients were given methimazole at a starting dose of 30 mg daily, whereas ophthalmopathy patients were given high-dose intravenous methylprednisolone. Prospective prediction of ophthalmopathy was tested in an independent validation cohort of 18 to 20 hyperthyroidism patients and 17 patients who later progressed to ophthalmopathy. The 95 to 100 discovery patients were randomly divided into training and test sets at a 7:3 ratio. To identify distinguishing TCR V-J signatures, a discovery cohort of about 100 patients was used, comprising 40 to 45 with Graves' ophthalmopathy and around 60 with stable Graves' hyperthyroidism. What the study reported, not specific to this receptor: No statistical method was used to set the sample size in advance, and investigators knew the group allocation. In cross-validation, a model built on a 13 V-J signature told ophthalmopathy apart from stable hyperthyroidism with under 90% sensitivity and 81% to 82% specificity, and in testing the same model reached 80%/75%. Most expanded thyroid clonotypes (frequency above 0.001) were also detected in blood, suggesting blood repertoires may reflect thyroid immune responses. In validation, progression to ophthalmopathy was predicted by the model with roughly 71% sensitivity and roughly 76% specificity, a median of around 5.9 months before onset.

The TCR beta CDR3 regions were amplified from RNA transcripts. For the first round of RT-PCR on the TCR CDR3, the HTBI primer set was used together with the Qiagen OneStep RT-PCR kit. The libraries were constructed in a second round of multiplex PCR and then size-selected and purified. Paired-end sequencing of the libraries was performed with 100 bp reads on an Illumina HiSeq2000. Per the original workflow: SOAPnuke was used to process the raw data, removing reads that contained adapters or uncalled bases, had a mean Phred below 15, or lacked an exact match to the constant primer or identifier. COPE v1.2.5 was used to merge high-quality paired reads, and clonotypes were defined as unique nucleotide sequences. MiTCR v1.1 was used to align clonotypes to the IMGT TRBV, TRBD and TRBJ reference segments. Only V-J combinations with frequency above 0.0001, covering about 99% of repertoires, were analysed. A TCS score was defined as the ratio between F50 (clonal expansion) and ExV (chaos), using BLOSUM62-based TCRdist between CDR3 peptides within each V-J. Welch's t-statistics and random forest reduced 500 to 550 V-J features to 10 to 15, which were used in a naive Bayes classifier (R e1071). The public reads were reanalyzed by TCRdb: fastp trimming at Q25, MiXCR alignment, in-frame beta chains only. CDR3 protein sequences are deduplicated, and each keeps its most common genes and DNA. The V and J calls were not made by the authors but by TCRdb's processing. For this sample there are about 740,000 distinct CDR3 sequences; around 15% appear just once. Approximately 10% of the sample is held by the ten biggest clonotypes.

The chain uses TRBV18 and TRBJ2-7, with the D gene possibly TRBD1 or TRBD2, each one fitting 5 bases. The TCR was taken from a woman aged 18-29 years with Graves' hyperthyroidism. Sequenced material: blood. The bases are TGTGCCAGCTCACCACCGTGGGGGAACTCCTACGAGCAGTACTTC. Its protein is CASSPPWGNSYEQYF. Supplemented by the reference TRBV18 and TRBJ2-7 proteins around the CDR3, the complete variable domain is NAGVMQNPRHLVRRRGQEARLRCSPMKGHSHVYWYRQLPEEGLKFMVYLQKENIIDESGMPKERFSAEFPKEGPSILRIQQVVRGDSAAYFCASSPPWGNSYEQYFGPGTRLTVT.